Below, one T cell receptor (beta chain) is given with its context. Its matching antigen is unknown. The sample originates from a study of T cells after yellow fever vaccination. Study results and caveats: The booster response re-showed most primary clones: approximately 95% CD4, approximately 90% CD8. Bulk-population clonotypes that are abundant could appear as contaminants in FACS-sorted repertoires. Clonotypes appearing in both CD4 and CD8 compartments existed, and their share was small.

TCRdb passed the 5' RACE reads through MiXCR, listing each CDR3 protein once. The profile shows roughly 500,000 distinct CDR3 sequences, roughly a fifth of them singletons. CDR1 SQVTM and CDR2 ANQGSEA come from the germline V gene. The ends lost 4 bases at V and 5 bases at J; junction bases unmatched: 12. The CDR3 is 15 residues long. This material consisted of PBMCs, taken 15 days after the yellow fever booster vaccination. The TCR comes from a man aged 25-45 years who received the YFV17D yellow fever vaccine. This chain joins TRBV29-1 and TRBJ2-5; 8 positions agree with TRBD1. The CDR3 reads CSVASPGQGWETQYF. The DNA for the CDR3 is TGCAGCGTTGCCTCCCCAGGACAGGGATGGGAGACCCAGTACTTC.